These T cell receptor beta chains were read from a single sample in a study of Ad26.COV2.S vaccination and SARS-CoV-2 variants. Data came from immunoSEQ multiplex PCR; TCRdb stores just in-frame clones and leaves some out. The sample gives about 350,000 clones, more than 75% of which show up once; 2.5% to 3.5% is in the top ten. The sequencing here drew on peripheral blood, taken in a trial of Ad26.COV2.S vaccine versus placebo. These receptors were obtained from a person aged 18 to 65 who received the Ad26.COV2.S COVID-19 vaccine or a placebo. The conserved cysteine and the conserved F or W are not part of the CDR3 here.

j_call: TRBJ2-3
v_call: TRBV11-2
cdr3_aa: ASSYNSPRNTDTQY

j_call: TRBJ2-5
v_call: TRBV5-1
cdr3_aa: ASSLRAGGETQY

j_call: TRBJ2-7
v_call: TRBV6-5
cdr3_aa: ASSYPGYEQY

j_call: TRBJ2-1
v_call: TRBV7-2
cdr3_aa: ASSYGLAESEQF

j_call: TRBJ2-3
v_call: TRBV23-1
cdr3_aa: ASFWVPDTQY

j_call: TRBJ2-7
v_call: TRBV27
cdr3_aa: ASSLSPRAEQY

j_call: TRBJ1-4
v_call: TRBV20-1
cdr3_aa: SASRAQTNEKLF

j_call: TRBJ1-4
v_call: TRBV9
cdr3_aa: ASSVDRANEKLF

j_call: TRBJ2-3
v_call: TRBV25-1
cdr3_aa: ASSWSGDRDTQY

j_call: TRBJ1-2
v_call: TRBV4-1
cdr3_aa: ASSQGQGLTYGYT

j_call: TRBJ2-2
v_call: TRBV3-1/TRBV3-2
cdr3_aa: ASSQLRDTGELF

j_call: TRBJ2-5
v_call: TRBV10-3
cdr3_aa: ATNAGQGVEETQY

j_call: TRBJ2-2
v_call: TRBV30
cdr3_aa: AWRGPDRGRTGELF

j_call: TRBJ1-2
v_call: TRBV20-1
cdr3_aa: SASARYGYT

j_call: TRBJ2-2
v_call: TRBV10-1
cdr3_aa: ASSPLGGGTGELF

j_call: TRBJ1-1
v_call: TRBV6-1
cdr3_aa: ASSEAARSLEAF

j_call: TRBJ2-5
v_call: TRBV24-1
cdr3_aa: ATRNIQGKETQETQY

j_call: TRBJ1-4
v_call: TRBV27
cdr3_aa: ASSQRRGANEKLF

j_call: TRBJ2-6
v_call: TRBV4-3
cdr3_aa: ASTANVPGLTSGANVLT

j_call: TRBJ2-7
v_call: TRBV23-1
cdr3_aa: ASSQTHSGGGHEQY

j_call: TRBJ2-3
v_call: TRBV12-3/TRBV12-4
cdr3_aa: ASSLLPDTQY

j_call: TRBJ2-3
v_call: TRBV13
cdr3_aa: ASSPLRTDTQY

j_call: TRBJ2-3
v_call: TRBV9
cdr3_aa: ASSAPGGTDTQY

j_call: TRBJ2-1
v_call: TRBV27
cdr3_aa: ASSSARLARTYNEQF

j_call: TRBJ1-5
v_call: TRBV28
cdr3_aa: ASSLRAGGGNQPQH

j_call: TRBJ2-7
v_call: TRBV6-5
cdr3_aa: ASSYVGTGRYEQY